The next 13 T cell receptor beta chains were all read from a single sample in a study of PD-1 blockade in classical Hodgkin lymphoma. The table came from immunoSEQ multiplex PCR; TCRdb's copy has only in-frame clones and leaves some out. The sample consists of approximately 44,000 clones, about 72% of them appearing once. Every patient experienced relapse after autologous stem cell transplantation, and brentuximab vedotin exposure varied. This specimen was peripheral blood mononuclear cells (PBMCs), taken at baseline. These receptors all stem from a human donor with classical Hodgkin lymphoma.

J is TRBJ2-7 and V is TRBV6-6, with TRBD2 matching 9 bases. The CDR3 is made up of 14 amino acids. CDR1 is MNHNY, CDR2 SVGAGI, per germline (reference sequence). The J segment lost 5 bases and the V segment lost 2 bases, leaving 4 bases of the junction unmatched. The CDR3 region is CASSYGGREHEQYF. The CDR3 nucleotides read TGTGCCAGCAGTTACGGCGGGAGGGAACACGAGCAGTACTTC.

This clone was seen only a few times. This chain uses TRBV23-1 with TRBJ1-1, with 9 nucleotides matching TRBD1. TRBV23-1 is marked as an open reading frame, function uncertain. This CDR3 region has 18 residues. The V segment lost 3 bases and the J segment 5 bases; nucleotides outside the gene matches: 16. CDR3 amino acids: CASSHSRDRERVSTEAFF. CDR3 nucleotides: TGCGCCAGCAGTCACTCCCGGGACAGGGAGAGAGTATCGACTGAAGCTTTCTTT.

For the CDR3, the DNA is TGTGCCAGCAGCTTCCTTATTGGACTTTCCTACAATGAGCAGTTCTTC. Protein sequence: CASSFLIGLSYNEQFF. This chain joins TRBV7-9 and TRBJ2-1; possibly TRBD2 for D (5 bases). This CDR3 has 16 amino acids. V lost 3 bases and J lost 1, with 13 bases in between. Germline V gives CDR1 SEHNR, CDR2 FQNEAQ (reference sequence).

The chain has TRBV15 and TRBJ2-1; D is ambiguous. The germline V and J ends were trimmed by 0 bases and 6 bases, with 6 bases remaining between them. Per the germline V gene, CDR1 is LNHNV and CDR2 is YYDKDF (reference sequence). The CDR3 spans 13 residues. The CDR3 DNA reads TGTGCCACCAGCAGAGACCGCCTCAATGAGCAGTTCTTC. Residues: CATSRDRLNEQFF.

The CDR3 loop is CASSVVLAANEQFF. The CDR3, as DNA: TGTGCCAGCAGCGTAGTTTTAGCGGCCAATGAGCAGTTCTTC. The gene calls are TRBV9 and TRBJ2-1; D possibly corresponds to TRBD2 (6 bases). This CDR3 contains 14 residues. Trimming left V 0 bases short and J 6 bases short, with 10 bases between. CDR1 is SGDLS, CDR2 YYNGEE, per germline.

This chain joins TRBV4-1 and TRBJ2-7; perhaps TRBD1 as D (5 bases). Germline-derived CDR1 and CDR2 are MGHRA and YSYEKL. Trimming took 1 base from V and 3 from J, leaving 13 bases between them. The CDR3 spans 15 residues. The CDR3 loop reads CASSQGQGIGYEQYF. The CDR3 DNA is TGCGCCAGCAGCCAAGGCCAGGGAATCGGCTACGAGCAGTACTTC.

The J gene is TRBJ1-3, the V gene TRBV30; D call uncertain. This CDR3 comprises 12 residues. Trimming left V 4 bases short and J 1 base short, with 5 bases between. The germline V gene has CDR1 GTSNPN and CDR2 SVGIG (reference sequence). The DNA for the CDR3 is TGTGCCTGGATGGGTTCTGGAAACACCATATATTTT. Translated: CAWMGSGNTIYF.

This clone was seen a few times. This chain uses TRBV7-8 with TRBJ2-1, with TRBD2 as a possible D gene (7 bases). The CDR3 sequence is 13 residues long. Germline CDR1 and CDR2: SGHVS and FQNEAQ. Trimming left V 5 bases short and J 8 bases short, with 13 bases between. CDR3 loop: CASSDSGGYEQFF. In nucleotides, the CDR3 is TGTGCCAGCAGCGACTCGGGGGGCTATGAGCAGTTCTTC. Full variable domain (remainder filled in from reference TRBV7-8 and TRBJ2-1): GAGVSQSPRYKVAKRGQDVALRCDPISGHVSLFWYQQALGQGPEFLTYFQNEAQLDKSGLPSDRFFAERPEGSVSTLKIQRTQQEDSAVYLCASSDSGGYEQFFGPGTRLTVL.

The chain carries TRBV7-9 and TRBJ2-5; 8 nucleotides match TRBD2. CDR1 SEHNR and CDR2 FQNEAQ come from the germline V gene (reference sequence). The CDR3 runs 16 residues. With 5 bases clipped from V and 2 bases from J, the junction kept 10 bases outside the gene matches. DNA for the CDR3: TGTGCCAGCAGCGACTGGAATAGCGGGGCACAAGAGACCCAGTACTTC. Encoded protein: CASSDWNSGAQETQYF. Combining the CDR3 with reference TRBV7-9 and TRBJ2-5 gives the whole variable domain DTGVSQNPRHKITKRGQNVTFRCDPISEHNRLYWYRQTLGQGPEFLTYFQNEAQLEKSRLLSDRFSAERPKGSFSTLEIQRTEQGDSAMYLCASSDWNSGAQETQYFGPGTRLLVL.

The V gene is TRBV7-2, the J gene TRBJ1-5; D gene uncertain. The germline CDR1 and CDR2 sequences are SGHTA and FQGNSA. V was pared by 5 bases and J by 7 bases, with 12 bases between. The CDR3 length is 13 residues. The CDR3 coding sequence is TGTGCCAGCAGCGCGACGATGGGGCAGCCCCAGCATTTT. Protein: CASSATMGQPQHF.

DNA for the CDR3: TGTGCCAGAAGCCTCCGGGGGGTCGGGACTCCAATACTTAGTGGCTACACCTTC. This gives the protein CARSLRGVGTPILSGYTF. The rearrangement joins TRBV5-3 to TRBJ1-2, with a weak D call TRBD1 (5 bases). TRBV5-3 is designated an ORF whose function remains uncertain. The CDR3 covers 18 residues. Trimming left V 4 bases short and J 7 bases short, with 29 bases between.

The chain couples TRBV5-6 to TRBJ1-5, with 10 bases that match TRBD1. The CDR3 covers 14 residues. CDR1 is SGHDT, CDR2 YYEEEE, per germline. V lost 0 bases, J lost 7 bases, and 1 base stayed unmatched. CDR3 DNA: TGTGCCAGCAGCTTGGGGACAGGGGGGCAGCCCCAGCATTTT. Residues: CASSLGTGGQPQHF.

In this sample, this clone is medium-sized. The CDR3 region has the DNA TGTGCCACTGGTCCGGACAGGGGGCTATCGACTTCCTATGGCTACACCTTC. Its protein product is CATGPDRGLSTSYGYTF. The chain employs TRBV27 and TRBJ1-2, with 11 bases identical to TRBD1. The germline gives CDR1 MNHEY, CDR2 SMNVEV (reference sequence). The CDR3 covers 17 residues. Germline trimming cut 10 bases from V and 4 bases from J; bases unmatched to any gene: 17.